The 6 T cell receptor beta chains below all came from one sample that was sequenced in a study of early stage breast cancer tumors. The assay was immunoSEQ multiplex PCR, and TCRdb's table has in-frame clones only and misses some. The sample includes tens of thousands of clones, roughly four fifths of them seen just once. Sequencing used breast tumor tissue. These TCRs come from a person aged 25-39 years with breast cancer.

The chain employs TRBV7-3 and TRBJ2-1; D is tentatively TRBD1 or TRBD2 (5 bases each). V was trimmed by 4 bases and J by 12 bases, leaving 19 bases between them. Germline-derived CDR1 and CDR2 are SGHTA and FQGTGA. There are 14 residues in the CDR3. CDR3 nucleotide sequence: TGTGCCAGCAGCTCAGATACCGGCCCCGGGGCGCAGTTCTTC. This encodes CASSSDTGPGAQFF.

The V and J genes are TRBV7-2 and TRBJ2-7; a weak D match, TRBD1 (5 bases). V was clipped by 1 base and J by 4 bases, with 8 bases between them. Germline-derived CDR1 and CDR2 are SGHTA and FQGNSA. This CDR3 region has 13 residues. CDR3 DNA sequence: TGTGCCAGCAGCTTAGAAAGGACATACGAGCAGTACTTC. This codes for CASSLERTYEQYF.

CDR3 DNA sequence: TGTGCCAGTAGAAGGGACAGGGGGTCGCGAGAGCAGTACTTC. Its protein is CASRRDRGSREQYF. The rearrangement links TRBV19 to TRBJ2-7; TRBD1 matches 11 bases. The CDR3 is made up of 14 amino acids. From germline, CDR1 is LNHDA and CDR2 SQIVND (reference sequence). J was trimmed by 7 bases and V by 6 bases; bases with no gene match: 8.

This clone appeared once. CDR3 sequence reads: CAISEPQRSQYF. The CDR3 DNA reads TGTGCCATCAGTGAGCCTCAGAGATCCCAGTACTTC. This chain connects TRBV10-3 to TRBJ2-5; D remains unclear. Trimming shortened V by 2 bases and J by 9 bases, and 10 bases separated the two germline ends. This CDR3 spans 12 amino acids. Germline-derived CDR1 and CDR2 are ENHRY and SYGVKD.

This clone is labeled medium-sized. V and J are TRBV6-1 and TRBJ1-6; D remains ambiguous. Trimming pared 2 bases from V and 7 bases from J, leaving 6 bases between. Germline-derived CDR1 and CDR2 are MNHNS and SASEGT. This CDR3 is 13 amino acids long. For the CDR3, the DNA is TGTGCCAGCAGTGAAACGGAGAATTCACCCCTCCACTTT. Protein: CASSETENSPLHF.

The chain employs TRBV5-1 and TRBJ2-1, with 15 bases lining up with TRBD2. This CDR3 is 17 amino acids long. CDR1 and CDR2 (germline): SGHRS, YFSETQ. With V trimmed by 3 bases and J by 2 bases, 3 bases remained unmatched. CDR3 loop: CASSSGLAGGTYNEQFF. CDR3 nucleotides: TGCGCCAGCAGCTCGGGACTAGCGGGAGGCACCTACAATGAGCAGTTCTTC.